This T cell receptor beta chain was observed in a study of CD8+ T cells in alopecia areata. This clone was recorded once. The antigen remains unidentified. This specimen includes other DNA sequences encoding the same CDR3. Overall study results and limits: Normal skin's resident alphabeta T cells are also sequenced in scalp samples. Throughout tofacitinib, many expanded lesional clones continued to persist in scalp and blood.

This CDR3 spans 13 amino acids. The germline V gene encodes CDR1 GTSNPN and CDR2 SVGIG (reference sequence). V was trimmed by 5 bases and J by 0 bases, leaving 10 bases between them. Extracted RNA was reverse transcribed, and the resulting cDNA served as sequencing template. Repertoires were generated with immunoSEQ multiplex PCR, while TCRdb's copy carries only in-frame clones and drops some. The table includes fewer than 250,000 clones, 50% to 70% detected once. Documented treatment: oral pan-JAK inhibitor, 5-10 mg twice daily. The chain carries TRBV30 and TRBJ1-1, with D possibly matching TRBD1 (6 bases). The TCR sequence derives from a human donor with alopecia areata. The input for sequencing was CD4+ T cells sorted from blood, taken around week 50, from a patient treated with tofacitinib. In nucleotides, the CDR3 is TGTGCCTGGGGCACAGGGATGAACACTGAAGCTTTCTTT. Its translation is CAWGTGMNTEAFF.